Included here is one T cell receptor (beta chain) sequence, with context. The junction shows a germline mismatch at one end, possibly a read error. Other DNA sequences within the sample encode an identical CDR3. The repertoire was sequenced with immunoSEQ multiplex PCR; TCRdb's copy has only in-frame clones and lacks some. The sample holds 95,000 or so clones; approximately 84% are singletons and the top ten take around 5.6%. The source of the sample is a study of identifying expanded T cells in peripheral blood. The germline gives CDR1 SGHTA, CDR2 FQGNSA. The CDR3 extends over 14 amino acids. Sequencing was carried out using blood. The V gene is TRBV7-2, the J gene TRBJ2-3; D gene unclear. This receptor was obtained from a person between 18 and 75 years old in good health. The chain's CDR3 is CASSLRGGTDTQYF. In nucleotides, the CDR3 is TGCGCCAGCAGCTTACGAGGTGGCACAGATACGCAGTATTTT.